These 32 T cell receptor beta chains were sequenced from one sample in a study of early T cells in non-severe SARS-CoV-2 infection. TCRdb recomputed calls from the 5' RACE reads with MiXCR, one row per CDR3 protein. In the table there are about 60,000 distinct CDR3 sequences, about 12% of which are singletons. Sequencing input: whole blood. These receptors were taken from an adult who was a healthcare worker with PCR-confirmed SARS-CoV-2 infection or an uninfected control (not recorded which).

The gene calls are TRBV14 and TRBJ2-3; D might be TRBD2 (5 bases). This CDR3 contains 17 residues. Germline V gene sequence: CDR1 SGHDN, CDR2 FVKESK. With 0 bases removed from V and 5 bases from J, the gap between germline ends came to 18 bases. This CDR3 is CASSQDQTGFRRDTQYF. CDR3 DNA: TGTGCCAGCAGCCAAGACCAGACGGGATTTAGGAGAGATACGCAGTATTTT.

This rearrangement joins TRBV11-3 to TRBJ1-1; no firm D call. The CDR3 length is 13 residues. Trimming took 3 bases from V and 6 from J, leaving 11 bases between them. CDR1 SGHNT and CDR2 YENEEA come from the germline V gene. CDR3 sequence: CASSLALRAEAFF. The CDR3, as DNA: TGTGCCAGCAGCTTGGCCCTTAGGGCTGAAGCTTTCTTT.

This clonotype is medium-sized. The chain combines TRBV10-1 with TRBJ1-3; D is unclear. V was pared by 4 bases and J by 4 bases, with 5 bases between. The germline V gene encodes CDR1 WNHNN and CDR2 SYGVQD (reference sequence). The CDR3 runs 12 residues. The CDR3 loop reads CASSGPGNTIYF. The CDR3 DNA reads as TGCGCCAGCAGTGGTCCGGGAAACACCATATATTTT.

The chain carries TRBV5-6 and TRBJ2-1; D not certain. V was pared by 1 base and J by 1 base, with 9 bases between. Germline CDR1 is SGHDT and CDR2 is YYEEEE. The CDR3 runs 15 residues. CDR3 amino acids: CASSLMDGSYNEQFF. For the CDR3, the DNA is TGTGCCAGCAGCTTGATGGACGGTTCCTACAATGAGCAGTTCTTC.

The gene calls are TRBV27 and TRBJ2-7, with 8 nucleotides matching TRBD2. Per the germline V gene, CDR1 is MNHEY and CDR2 is SMNVEV (reference sequence). This CDR3 region has 14 residues. Trimming took 4 bases from V and 2 from J; bases not matched to a gene: 4. This chain's CDR3 is CASSSSGLAYEQYF. In DNA form, the CDR3 reads TGTGCCAGCAGTTCTAGCGGGTTAGCCTACGAGCAGTACTTC.

This chain links TRBV24-1 with TRBJ2-7; the D is unclear. CDR3 length equals 14 residues. CDR1 is KGHDR, CDR2 SFDVKD, per germline. Trimming stripped 3 bases from V and 3 bases from J, with 11 bases between. As DNA, the CDR3 is TGTGCCACCAGTGATGGGAACACCTACTACGAGCAGTACTTC. It yields the protein CATSDGNTYYEQYF.

This clonotype was counted between two and nine times. The genes are TRBV20-1 and TRBJ2-7, with TRBD1 matching over 8 bases. V was pared by 1 base and J by 0 bases, with 8 bases of the junction left unmatched. CDR1 is DFQATT and CDR2 is SNEGSKA in the germline V gene (reference sequence). The CDR3 runs to 16 residues. CDR3 sequence: CSARALDRAHSYEQYF. The CDR3 bases are TGCAGTGCTAGAGCCCTGGACAGGGCGCACTCCTACGAGCAGTACTTC.

This clonotype was seen a handful of times. This chain joins TRBV7-2 and TRBJ2-7; 7 positions match TRBD2. V was clipped by 8 bases and J by 2 bases; unmatched bases: 12. CDR3 size: 15 residues. CDR1 and CDR2 (germline): SGHTA, FQGNSA. CDR3 in DNA: TGTGCCAGCGGACCCTCAGGACTAGTAGCCTACGAGCAGTACTTC. Protein product: CASGPSGLVAYEQYF.

This clonotype was observed at least ten times. The chain is built from TRBV24-1 and TRBJ2-1; no firm D call. Germline V gives CDR1 KGHDR, CDR2 SFDVKD. The length of the CDR3 is 13 residues. Trimming removed 7 bases from V and 4 bases from J, with 10 bases in between. The CDR3 nucleotides are TGTGCCACCAGCCGTCCCGGTTACAATGAGCAGTTCTTC. Residues: CATSRPGYNEQFF.

This clonotype was seen a handful of times. The chain recombines TRBV24-1 with TRBJ2-7; 9 bases map to TRBD1. The J segment lost 4 bases and the V segment lost 4 bases, leaving 1 base of the junction unmatched. The CDR3 consists of 13 residues. Germline CDR1 reads KGHDR; CDR2 reads SFDVKD. In DNA, the CDR3 is TGTGCCACCAGTGACGGACAGGGGTACGAGCAGTACTTC. This encodes CATSDGQGYEQYF.

The gene calls are TRBV11-1 and TRBJ2-1; D ambiguous. The CDR3 extends over 15 amino acids. V lost 1 base, J lost 0 bases, and 7 bases lay in between. Germline CDR1 reads SGHAT; CDR2 reads FQDESV (reference sequence). The CDR3 loop is CASSLVGSSYNEQFF. The CDR3, as DNA: TGTGCCAGCAGCTTAGTGGGCAGCTCCTACAATGAGCAGTTCTTC.

This clonotype was observed a few times. The V gene is TRBV2, the J gene TRBJ2-6, with TRBD1 identical over 8 bases. The germline CDR1 and CDR2 sequences are SNHLY and FYNNEI. The V and J ends lost 5 bases and 3 bases, in that order; junction bases with no gene match: 3. The CDR3 totals 15 residues. CDR3 DNA: TGTGCCAGCAGTCCAGGGGGCTTTGGGGCCAACGTCCTGACTTTC. Residues: CASSPGGFGANVLTF.

This clonotype has a handful of counts. The gene calls are TRBV29-1 and TRBJ2-6, with D possibly called TRBD1 or TRBD2 (5 bases each). Trimming removed 7 bases at V and 9 bases at J, with 16 bases between. The CDR3 contains 13 residues. From germline, CDR1 is SQVTM and CDR2 ANQGSEA. The CDR3 DNA reads TGCAGCGCCCCGGTGGGGGAAGTCAACGTCCTGACTTTC. Its translation is CSAPVGEVNVLTF.

This clonotype was counted a few times. V is TRBV10-1 and J is TRBJ1-2; D is uncertain. Germline V CDR1 and CDR2: WNHNN, SYGVQD (reference sequence). There are 12 residues in the CDR3. Trimming took off 8 bases at V and 7 bases at J, with 14 bases between the two ends. This CDR3 is CASRNEGAGYTF. CDR3 DNA sequence: TGCGCCAGCCGAAACGAGGGCGCTGGCTACACCTTC.

At least ten counts were recorded for this clonotype. The V gene is TRBV19, the J gene TRBJ1-5; D not resolved. Looked up from germline, CDR1 is LNHDA and CDR2 is SQIVND (reference sequence). Trimming stripped 5 bases from V and 6 bases from J, with 14 bases between. This CDR3 is built from 14 residues. The CDR3 coding sequence is TGTGCCAGTAGTCCCCGGTCACAAAGTCAGCCCCAGCATTTT. Its translation is CASSPRSQSQPQHF.

The CDR3 DNA follows: TGCGCCAGCAGCCCTTACCCGGGACCACGGTCTACCGGGGAGCTGTTTTTT. This translates into CASSPYPGPRSTGELFF. The V call is TRBV4-1, the J call TRBJ2-2; D could derive from TRBD1 or TRBD2 (5 bases each). The CDR3 runs to 17 residues. The ends were cut back, 4 bases at V and 5 bases at J, with 20 bases in the middle. Germline CDR1 MGHRA, CDR2 YSYEKL.

This clonotype appeared many times. The rearrangement links TRBV4-1 to TRBJ2-1; TRBD2 aligns across 11 bases. Germline assignment: CDR1 MGHRA and CDR2 YSYEKL. V shed 3 bases and J 8 bases; nucleotides not matched to a gene: 9. This CDR3 has 16 amino acids. CDR3 sequence: CASSHLAGGPPDEQFF. The CDR3, as DNA: TGCGCCAGCAGCCACTTAGCGGGAGGGCCCCCCGATGAGCAGTTCTTC.

This clonotype turned up a few times. The chain uses TRBV19 and TRBJ1-5; perhaps TRBD1 as D (6 bases). Germline assignment: CDR1 LNHDA and CDR2 SQIVND (reference sequence). V lost 6 bases, J lost 0 bases, and 18 bases lay in between. This CDR3 region has 17 residues. In nucleotides, the CDR3 is TGTGCCAGTAGGAAGGGGTCAGGGGCATATAGCAATCAGCCCCAGCATTTT. Protein: CASRKGSGAYSNQPQHF. The full variable domain, rest sourced from reference TRBV19 and TRBJ1-5, is DGGITQSPKYLFRKEGQNVTLSCEQNLNHDAMYWYRQDPGQGLRLIYYSQIVNDFQKGDIAEGYSVSREKKESFPLTVTSAQKNPTAFYLCASRKGSGAYSNQPQHFGDGTRLSIL.

The gene calls are TRBV20-1 and TRBJ1-2, with D tentatively TRBD1 (5 bases). This CDR3 has 15 amino acids. Germline V gene lookup returns CDR1 DFQATT and CDR2 SNEGSKA (reference sequence). V shed 0 bases and J shed 2 bases, with 13 bases lying between them. CDR3 in amino acids: CSARDRLGRNYGYTF. In DNA, the CDR3 is TGCAGTGCTAGAGATCGCCTGGGACGGAACTATGGCTACACCTTC.

This chain links TRBV20-1 with TRBJ2-4; D remains unclear. Looked up from germline, CDR1 is DFQATT and CDR2 is SNEGSKA (reference sequence). The CDR3 has 14 residues. V lost 4 bases and J 8 bases, leaving 18 bases between the germline ends. CDR3 residues: CSANPPGVGDIQYF. The CDR3 coding sequence is TGCAGTGCTAACCCCCCAGGAGTGGGTGACATTCAGTACTTC.

The rearrangement uses TRBV10-3 and TRBJ2-1, with D perhaps matching TRBD1 or TRBD2 (5 bases each). The CDR3 has 15 residues. Trimming took 2 bases from V and 10 from J, leaving 18 bases between them. Germline CDR1 is ENHRY and CDR2 is SYGVKD. In DNA, the CDR3 is TGTGCCATCAGTGAGACCGGGACCAAGATTTGGGAGCAGTTCTTC. It is translated as CAISETGTKIWEQFF.

This clonotype was seen a few times. The chain uses TRBV7-2 and TRBJ2-1; TRBD2 is a possible D gene (6 bases). The V end was cut by 5 bases, the J end by 10 bases, with 12 bases between. Germline CDR1 SGHTA, CDR2 FQGNSA. There are 12 residues in the CDR3. The CDR3 region has the DNA TGTGCCAGCAGCGCCTGGGGGGTGGAGCAGTTCTTC. Translation gives CASSAWGVEQFF.

In regard to this clonotype: Compared with germline, one end of the junction differs, possibly owing to a read error. V is TRBV7-2 and J is TRBJ2-7, with 7 bases fitting TRBD1. The CDR3 has 14 residues. Germline V gene data show CDR1 as SGHTA and CDR2 as FQGNSA. CDR3 DNA: TGTGCCAGCAGCTTACGGGACAGCTCCTGCGAGCAGTACTTC. Translated, it gives CASSLRDSSCEQYF. The variable domain in full, with the rest retrieved from reference TRBV7-2 and TRBJ2-7, is GAGVSQSPSNKVTEKGKDVELRCDPISGHTALYWYRQSLGQGLEFLIYFQGNSAPDKSGLPSDRFSAERTGGSVSTLTIQRTQQEDSAVYLCASSLRDSSCEQYFGPGTRLTVT.

This clonotype was recorded at least ten times. The chain couples TRBV29-1 to TRBJ1-2, with D hard to call. This CDR3 spans 12 amino acids. CDR1 is SQVTM, CDR2 ANQGSEA, per germline. V lost 3 bases to trimming and J lost 8 bases, with 13 bases between them. The CDR3 bases are TGCAGCGTTGATGGACTAATGGAGGGCTACACCTTC. Amino acids: CSVDGLMEGYTF.

This clonotype was counted only a few times. The rearrangement joins TRBV29-1 to TRBJ1-1, with 7 positions matching TRBD1. This CDR3 has 13 residues. Germline CDR1 is SQVTM and CDR2 is ANQGSEA. With V trimmed by 7 bases and J by 2 bases, 7 bases remained unmatched. The CDR3 DNA sequence: TGCAGCGCGGTAGGGGGCTCTAACACTGAAGCTTTCTTT. This encodes CSAVGGSNTEAFF.

The sample holds many counts of this clonotype. The chain has TRBV24-1 and TRBJ1-5, with a possible D match to TRBD1 (6 bases). This CDR3 spans 14 amino acids. Germline CDR1 and CDR2: KGHDR and SFDVKD. V lost 4 bases, J lost 11 bases, and 17 bases lay in between. In DNA, the CDR3 is TGTGCCACCAGTGACTCGACAGGTAGGGGGACCCAGCATTTT. Its translation is CATSDSTGRGTQHF.

This clonotype was seen ten or more times. The chain employs TRBV5-5 and TRBJ2-3; no reliable D call. Trimming removed 4 bases at V and 4 bases at J, with 19 bases between. The germline V gene encodes CDR1 SGHKS and CDR2 YYEKEE (reference sequence). The CDR3 consists of 16 residues. The CDR3 here is CASSTGLGYKADTQYF. In nucleotides, the CDR3 is TGTGCCAGCAGCACCGGCCTTGGGTATAAGGCAGATACGCAGTATTTT.

This clonotype was seen many times. This chain joins TRBV7-2 and TRBJ2-3, with TRBD1 matching 8 bases. Germline V lookup: CDR1 SGHTA, CDR2 FQGNSA. There are 14 residues in the CDR3. V lost 4 bases and J lost 2; bases outside the gene matches: 2. The chain's CDR3 is CASSSDRATDTQYF. For the CDR3, the DNA is TGTGCCAGCAGCTCGGACAGGGCCACAGATACGCAGTATTTT.

The sample holds a few counts of this clonotype. The chain has TRBV7-6 and TRBJ2-1, with 16 bases matching TRBD2. This CDR3 spans 15 amino acids. The junction had 3 bases not matched to a gene; V was cut back by 5 bases and J by 8 bases. CDR1 is SGHVS and CDR2 is FNYEAQ in the germline V gene. This CDR3 reads CASSGGLAGGDEQFF. The CDR3 nucleotides are TGTGCCAGCAGCGGGGGACTAGCGGGAGGGGATGAGCAGTTCTTC.

This chain links TRBV6-6 with TRBJ2-7; TRBD2 aligns across 10 bases. The CDR3 consists of 17 residues. CDR1 is MNHNY and CDR2 is SVGAGI in the germline V gene (reference sequence). Trimming took 6 bases from V and 0 from J; bases not matched to a gene: 11. The DNA of the CDR3 is TGTGCCAGCAGCTCTATTCCATCTAGCGGGGGCTCCTACGAGCAGTACTTC. Residues: CASSSIPSSGGSYEQYF.

The chain employs TRBV7-8 and TRBJ2-1; 11 nucleotides agree with TRBD2. The junction had 9 bases not matched to a gene; V was cut back by 4 bases and J by 7 bases. CDR1 and CDR2 (germline): SGHVS, FQNEAQ. The CDR3 is 16 amino acids. CDR3 residues: CASSYLAGGSENEQFF. In nucleotides, the CDR3 is TGTGCCAGCAGCTACCTAGCGGGGGGATCCGAAAATGAGCAGTTCTTC.

The chain employs TRBV6-6 and TRBJ1-6, with D perhaps TRBD1 (5 bases). The CDR3 runs to 17 residues. V dropped 0 bases and J dropped 8 bases, with 17 bases sitting between them. Germline V lookup: CDR1 MNHNY, CDR2 SVGAGI (reference sequence). CDR3 in DNA: TGTGCCAGCAGTTACTCTGGCGGCAGGGATTACGATTCACCCCTCCACTTT. It codes for CASSYSGGRDYDSPLHF.